This T cell receptor beta chain was retrieved from a study of Tregs in tolerant kidney transplant recipients. Points from the study as a whole: Biological reproducibility was not directly addressed in this study. Some patients' samples used different primers over time, so nucleotide sequences weren't comparable.

This CDR3 is built from 15 residues. Unmatched junction bases numbered 6, after V lost 2 bases and J lost 5 bases. Germline CDR1 reads MNHEY; CDR2 reads SVGEGT. Regarding this clone: The antigen is unknown. The read is 3 residues too short to cover the CDR3 end, so that end is filled in from the germline J gene.

Libraries were prepared by immunoSEQ multiplex PCR; TCRdb keeps only in-frame clonotypes and omits some of them. This sample's clone table lists roughly 34,000 clones. The chain couples TRBV6-2 or TRBV6-3 to TRBJ2-1; TRBD2 matches 7 bases. This specimen was CD8+ T cells from blood, taken before the transplant. This TCR derives from a human donor who received a combined kidney and bone marrow transplant. The CDR3 loop is CASSYAGVSNNEQFF. The sequenced CDR3 bases are TGTGCCAGCAGTTACGCGGGAGTGTCGAACAATGAG.